The 32 T cell receptor beta chains given below trace back to one sample, sequenced in a study of shared clonotypes between healthy human individuals. Some clones are missing from TCRdb's copy, which holds only in-frame ones; the method was immunoSEQ multiplex PCR. This sample has over 750,000 clones; roughly 96% occur once, and the top ten carry under 0.3%. Only CD45RO-negative cells positively selected for CCR7 counted as naive CD8 cells, so terminally differentiated effector memory CD45RA+ cells were excluded. Specimen: naive CD8+ T cells sorted from blood. The receptors here all came from a man between 25 and 39 years old in good health.

The chain recombines TRBV11-2 with TRBJ2-7; the match to TRBD2 covers 9 bases. V lost 3 bases to trimming and J lost 5 bases; unmatched junction nucleotides: 5. The CDR3 loop spans 14 amino acids. Germline CDR1 is SGHAT and CDR2 is FQNNGV. CDR3 sequence: CASSLGREGDEQYF. DNA of the CDR3: TGTGCCAGCAGCTTGGGGCGGGAGGGGGACGAGCAGTACTTC.

The rearrangement joins TRBV10-3 to TRBJ2-2; D is unclear. This CDR3 comprises 13 residues. Germline CDR1 and CDR2: ENHRY and SYGVKD. Trimming left V 6 bases short and J 6 bases short, with 11 bases between. This chain's CDR3 is CAIRYMGSGELFF. Written as DNA, the CDR3 is TGTGCCATCAGATACATGGGCTCCGGGGAGCTGTTTTTT.

The rearrangement links TRBV10-2 to TRBJ1-4; tentative D call: TRBD1 (6 bases). Germline CDR1 and CDR2: WSHSY and SAAADI. This CDR3 comprises 14 residues. The V gene lost 2 bases and the J gene lost 4 bases, with 8 bases spanning the gap. CDR3 bases: TGCGCCAGCAGTGAGGAGGGGGTTAATGAAAAACTGTTTTTT. Amino acids: CASSEEGVNEKLFF.

The chain combines TRBV27 with TRBJ2-5; 15 nucleotides align to TRBD2. V trimming: 5 bases; J trimming: 5 bases; junction bases outside the gene matches: 6. In germline, CDR1 is MNHEY, CDR2 SMNVEV (reference sequence). The CDR3 has 16 amino acids. This CDR3 is CASSPGTSGRRETQYF. CDR3 DNA sequence: TGTGCCAGCAGTCCCGGGACTAGCGGGAGGAGGGAGACCCAGTACTTC.

The J gene is TRBJ2-1, the V gene TRBV7-2, with 7 positions matching TRBD2. The CDR3 runs to 16 residues. Germline V gene sequence: CDR1 SGHTA, CDR2 FQGNSA. V lost 3 bases and J lost 6; bases outside the gene matches: 11. The CDR3 DNA reads as TGTGCCAGCAGCTTCTCTAGTCGCGGGGGTGCCAATGAGCAGTTCTTC. Encoded protein: CASSFSSRGGANEQFF.

The chain is built from TRBV2 and TRBJ2-7, with no clear D. The V gene lost 4 bases and the J gene lost 3 bases, with 13 bases spanning the gap. Germline CDR1 and CDR2: SNHLY and FYNNEI. This CDR3 has 14 residues. In DNA, the CDR3 is TGTGCCAGCAGTGCTTCGAGTAGAGTCTACGAGCAGTACTTC. The encoded protein is CASSASSRVYEQYF.

V is TRBV10-3 and J is TRBJ2-1; D is perhaps TRBD2 (5 bases). CDR3 length equals 14 residues. CDR1 is ENHRY, CDR2 SYGVKD, per germline. V was trimmed by 4 bases and J by 0 bases, leaving 7 bases between them. The CDR3 sequence: CAISVGSSYNEQFF. CDR3 sequence (DNA): TGTGCCATCAGTGTTGGGAGCTCCTACAATGAGCAGTTCTTC.

The V gene is TRBV5-6, the J gene TRBJ1-1; possibly TRBD1 for D (6 bases). With 0 bases removed from V and 2 bases from J, the gap between germline ends came to 11 bases. Germline V gene lookup returns CDR1 SGHDT and CDR2 YYEEEE. The CDR3 is 15 residues long. CDR3 nucleotides: TGTGCCAGCAGCTTGGCCGGACAGTTCAACACTGAAGCTTTCTTT. Protein sequence: CASSLAGQFNTEAFF.

V gene TRBV27 combines with J gene TRBJ1-1; no reliable D call. The germline V and J ends were trimmed by 3 bases and 2 bases, with 7 bases remaining between them. Germline V gene sequence: CDR1 MNHEY, CDR2 SMNVEV (reference sequence). This CDR3 is 13 amino acids long. The CDR3 region is CASSFVANTEAFF. In DNA, the CDR3 is TGTGCCAGCAGTTTTGTGGCCAACACTGAAGCTTTCTTT.

V gene TRBV2 combines with J gene TRBJ2-7; 8 bases line up with TRBD1. The CDR3 is 13 amino acids. Germline assignment: CDR1 SNHLY and CDR2 FYNNEI. The V and J ends lost 6 bases and 2 bases, in that order; junction bases with no gene match: 3. Here the CDR3 reads CASRSGQAYEQYF. The DNA for the CDR3 is TGTGCCAGCAGATCGGGACAGGCCTACGAGCAGTACTTC.

The chain is built from TRBV12-2 and TRBJ2-2. TRBV12-2 has pseudogene status. This CDR3 is 14 amino acids long. The CDR3 DNA is TGTGCAAGTCGGGACCCAACGGACACCGGGGAGCTGTTTTTT. Translated, it gives CASRDPTDTGELFF.

This clone has just a few counts. CDR3 amino acids: CASSGQGSGYNEQFF. The CDR3, as DNA: TGTGCCAGCAGCGGGCAGGGTTCGGGTTACAATGAGCAGTTCTTC. V and J are TRBV9 and TRBJ2-1; D is possibly TRBD1 (5 bases). This CDR3 comprises 15 residues. CDR1 and CDR2 from the germline V gene are SGDLS and YYNGEE. V lost 3 bases, J lost 4 bases, and 14 bases lay in between.

This sequence joins TRBV13 and TRBJ2-2, with 8 nucleotides matching TRBD1. The length of the CDR3 is 15 residues. Trimming cost V 7 bases and J 2 bases; bases outside gene matches: 6. Germline CDR1 PRHDT, CDR2 FYEKMQ (reference sequence). In DNA, the CDR3 is TGTGCCAGCATCCCTCAGGGGGCCAACACCGGGGAGCTGTTTTTT. The encoded protein is CASIPQGANTGELFF.

This chain joins TRBV5-4 and TRBJ2-1, with TRBD2 matching 9 bases. V lost 0 bases and J lost 8; bases outside the gene matches: 6. CDR1 and CDR2 (germline): SGHNT, YYREEE (reference sequence). The CDR3 runs to 15 residues. The chain's CDR3 is CASSLGVAGVDEQFF. The CDR3 DNA is TGTGCCAGCAGCTTGGGAGTAGCGGGAGTCGATGAGCAGTTCTTC.

The gene calls are TRBV27 and TRBJ2-2, with a possible D match to TRBD2 (5 bases). V was pared by 3 bases and J by 9 bases, with 20 bases between. Germline CDR1 reads MNHEY; CDR2 reads SMNVEV (reference sequence). The CDR3 sequence is 16 residues long. CDR3 in DNA: TGTGCCAGCAGTTTGAGTTTTCTAGCAGTCACTAGGGAGCTGTTTTTT. Translated: CASSLSFLAVTRELFF.

V gene TRBV27 combines with J gene TRBJ2-7; no firm D call. The V and J ends lost 0 bases and 3 bases respectively, with 6 bases between them. The CDR3 is made up of 13 amino acids. Looked up from germline, CDR1 is MNHEY and CDR2 is SMNVEV (reference sequence). The CDR3, as DNA: TGTGCCAGCAGTTTATCTCTCTACTACGAGCAGTACTTC. Protein: CASSLSLYYEQYF.

The chain couples TRBV7-9 to TRBJ2-1; 7 nucleotides line up with TRBD1. With 5 bases clipped from V and 9 bases from J, the junction kept 10 bases outside the gene matches. Germline assignment: CDR1 SEHNR and CDR2 FQNEAQ (reference sequence). CDR3 length: 14 residues. The CDR3 protein is CASSAGTATSEQFF. CDR3 nucleotide sequence: TGTGCCAGCAGCGCCGGGACAGCTACAAGTGAGCAGTTCTTC.

This clone was recorded only once. The gene calls are TRBV19 and TRBJ2-7; 10 nucleotides agree with TRBD2. Germline V gene lookup returns CDR1 LNHDA and CDR2 SQIVND (reference sequence). Trimming cost V 5 bases and J 3 bases; bases outside gene matches: 4. The CDR3 totals 14 residues. CDR3 protein: CASSFASGGYEQYF. The DNA for the CDR3 is TGTGCCAGTAGTTTCGCTAGCGGGGGCTACGAGCAGTACTTC.

The genes are TRBV7-9 and TRBJ2-7; 8 nucleotides match TRBD1. The CDR3 totals 13 residues. CDR1 is SEHNR, CDR2 FQNEAQ, per germline (reference sequence). J lost 7 bases, V lost 5 bases, and 7 bases had no gene match. The CDR3 loop reads CASSEGQAREQYF. CDR3 bases: TGTGCCAGCAGCGAGGGACAGGCCAGGGAGCAGTACTTC.

The CDR3 spells CAWSPGYTQYF. DNA for the CDR3: TGTGCCTGGAGCCCGGGATATACGCAGTATTTT. This chain links TRBV30 with TRBJ2-3; D possibly corresponds to TRBD2 (5 bases). CDR3 size: 11 residues. V was clipped by 3 bases and J by 7 bases, with 8 bases between them. CDR1 is GTSNPN and CDR2 is SVGIG in the germline V gene (reference sequence). The full variable domain, with the rest looked up from reference TRBV30 and TRBJ2-3, is SQTIHQWPATLVQPVGSPLSLECTVEGTSNPNLYWYRQAAGRGLQLLFYSVGIGQISSEVPQNLSASRPQDRQFILSSKKLLLSDSGFYLCAWSPGYTQYFGPGTRLTVL.

This clone was detected only once. V usage is TRBV7-9 and J usage is TRBJ2-1; 10 nucleotides line up with TRBD2. The CDR3 is 15 amino acids. J lost 4 bases, V lost 5 bases, and 5 bases had no gene match. Germline V lookup: CDR1 SEHNR, CDR2 FQNEAQ (reference sequence). The CDR3 sequence is CASSTVAGGYNEQFF. CDR3 DNA sequence: TGTGCCAGCAGCACGGTAGCGGGAGGTTACAATGAGCAGTTCTTC.

The rearrangement joins TRBV4-1 to TRBJ2-3; the match to TRBD2 covers 10 bases. V dropped 0 bases and J dropped 3; count of bases not matched to a gene: 9. Germline CDR1 is MGHRA and CDR2 is YSYEKL. The length of the CDR3 is 18 residues. Here the CDR3 reads CASSQDGHLAGVTDTQYF. The CDR3 DNA sequence: TGCGCCAGCAGCCAAGATGGGCACCTAGCGGGAGTTACAGATACGCAGTATTTT.

The chain couples TRBV6-5 to TRBJ1-1, with 7 bases that match TRBD1. The germline CDR1 and CDR2 sequences are MNHEY and SVGAGI. This CDR3 has 14 amino acids. The trim removed 5 bases at V and 4 bases at J, leaving 7 bases unmatched. This CDR3 is CASSINRGTTEAFF. In DNA form, the CDR3 reads TGTGCCAGCAGTATAAACAGGGGTACCACTGAAGCTTTCTTT.

This clone was recorded only once. The chain carries TRBV13 and TRBJ2-3; D is undetermined. Trimming stripped 5 bases from V and 4 bases from J, with 7 bases between. Germline CDR1 PRHDT, CDR2 FYEKMQ (reference sequence). The CDR3 is 12 residues long. This chain's CDR3 is CASSTLSDTQYF. In DNA form, the CDR3 reads TGTGCCAGCAGCACTTTATCAGATACGCAGTATTTT.

The chain employs TRBV19 and TRBJ1-4; a possible D gene is TRBD1 (5 bases). Germline values: CDR1 LNHDA, CDR2 SQIVND (reference sequence). Between the trimmed V and J ends, which lost 8 bases and 8 bases, there was a span of 21 bases. The CDR3 extends over 15 amino acids. Written as DNA, the CDR3 is TGTGCCAGTGAATTGGGAACCAGACGGGGGGAAAAACTGTTTTTT. This gives the protein CASELGTRRGEKLFF.

In this sample, this clone turned up once. This chain connects TRBV11-2 to TRBJ2-1; D perhaps matches TRBD1 (5 bases). This CDR3 has 15 amino acids. V was shortened by 1 base and J by 3 bases, with 10 bases between the two germline ends. Germline loops: CDR1 SGHAT, CDR2 FQNNGV. CDR3 DNA sequence: TGTGCCAGCAGCTTAGTTCGACAGAACTACAATGAGCAGTTCTTC. Its protein is CASSLVRQNYNEQFF.

The V call is TRBV4-1, the J call TRBJ2-2; 8 bases are a match to TRBD2. The CDR3 length is 16 residues. Germline assignment: CDR1 MGHRA and CDR2 YSYEKL. V shed 1 base, J shed 4 bases, and the junction held 5 bases outside the gene matches. The CDR3 spells CASSQVLTSGTGELFF. The CDR3, as DNA: TGCGCCAGCAGCCAAGTCCTTACTAGCGGCACCGGGGAGCTGTTTTTT.

V is TRBV5-6 and J is TRBJ2-2; 9 nucleotides align to TRBD1. Germline assignment: CDR1 SGHDT and CDR2 YYEEEE. Trimming removed 3 bases from V and 5 bases from J; junction bases left unmatched: 2. The CDR3 has 14 amino acids. The CDR3: CASSYGTGTGELFF. CDR3 sequence (DNA): TGTGCCAGCAGCTATGGGACAGGGACCGGGGAGCTGTTTTTT.

This clone showed up just once. This chain joins TRBV5-1 and TRBJ2-1, with 7 bases identical to TRBD2. V was pared by 2 bases and J by 4 bases, with 9 bases of the junction left unmatched. This CDR3 is 16 amino acids long. Germline values: CDR1 SGHRS, CDR2 YFSETQ. The CDR3 sequence: CASSLEVSGGYNEQFF. CDR3 nucleotide sequence: TGCGCCAGCAGCTTAGAAGTTTCCGGGGGGTACAATGAGCAGTTCTTC.

The DNA for the CDR3 is TGTGCCAGCAGCTCCCTACAGGGTATGGAGAATGAAAAACTGTTTTTT. This codes for CASSSLQGMENEKLFF. The chain is built from TRBV7-9 and TRBJ1-4; tentatively, D is TRBD1 (6 bases). V was shortened by 4 bases and J by 5 bases, with 17 bases between the two germline ends. This CDR3 has 16 residues. CDR1 and CDR2 from the germline V gene are SEHNR and FQNEAQ (reference sequence).

V is TRBV14 and J is TRBJ2-1; 8 bases map to TRBD2. This CDR3 comprises 15 residues. J lost 8 bases, V lost 5 bases, and 11 bases had no gene match. CDR1 is SGHDN, CDR2 FVKESK, per germline. CDR3 in DNA: TGTGCCAGCAGCTGGTTGATCGGGAGGGCCGATGAGCAGTTCTTC. It encodes CASSWLIGRADEQFF.

Comment on this clone: The sample contains more than one DNA sequence encoding this CDR3. The V gene is TRBV27, the J gene TRBJ2-3; D perhaps matches TRBD2 (6 bases). Germline V gene lookup returns CDR1 MNHEY and CDR2 SMNVEV (reference sequence). CDR3 size: 13 residues. The V end was cut by 6 bases, the J end by 3 bases, with 10 bases between. CDR3 region: CASSLGGTDTQYF. CDR3 nucleotides: TGTGCCAGCAGCCTGGGGGGTACAGATACGCAGTATTTT.